This T cell receptor (beta chain) was identified in a study of beta chain features in type 1 diabetes. Points from the study as a whole: There was a moderate but significant shortening of TCRB CDR3s in all four CD4+ subsets of Type 1 diabetes patients. Patients' naive, central memory and regulatory TCRB repertoires appeared more alike than those of healthy donors.

The authors sorted CD4+ naive, central memory, regulatory and stem cell-like memory cells via CD45RO/CCR7/CD25/CD127/CD95/CD27. The V and J ends lost 5 bases and 4 bases respectively, with 14 bases between them. Per the germline V gene, CDR1 is SEHNR and CDR2 is FQNEAQ (reference sequence). The CDR3 is made up of 14 amino acids. A word on this clone: Its target is unknown.

What was sequenced were expressed TCRB transcripts, since all of the isolated RNA had been reverse transcribed. Measured with immunoSEQ multiplex PCR; TCRdb has only the in-frame clones, and not every one. The sample contains under 850,000 clones, 13% of which appear only once. Material for sequencing was naive CD4+ T cells from blood. The genes are TRBV7-9 and TRBJ1-2; D is uncertain. The source is a man younger than 35 with type 1 diabetes. CDR3 loop: CASSPRSVVYGYTF. Here the CDR3 DNA reads TGTGCCAGCAGCCCTAGATCAGTGGTCTATGGCTACACCTTC.